The rows below give T cell receptor beta chains drawn from one sample of a study of human T cells and chemical hapten exposure. TCRdb reprocessed the 5' RACE reads with MiXCR, giving one entry per CDR3 protein. The profile shows under 100,000 distinct CDR3 sequences, about 16% of them singletons. The receptors originated from a female donor in good health. CDR3s include the opening cysteine and the closing phenylalanine or tryptophan. A D gene is named only where the DNA matches it firmly. Size is omitted from some rows. Given values are once, few, many or a class for expanded clones.

>few|TRBJ2-3|NA|TRBV7-2
TGTGCCAGCAGCTTGCGGCGGGCTAGCACAGATACGCAGTATTTT
CASSLRRASTDTQYF
>NA|TRBJ1-4|NA|TRBV7-8
TGTGCCAGCAGCACAAGGGTCCTGGCAACTAATGAAAAACTGTTTTTT
CASSTRVLATNEKLFF
>many|TRBJ1-2|NA|TRBV2
TGTGCCAGCAGTTTGAACGATGGCTACACCTTC
CASSLNDGYTF
>NA|TRBJ2-5|TRBD1|TRBV7-6
TGTGCCAGCAGCTTAGTTGGGACAGACCAAGAGACCCAGTACTTC
CASSLVGTDQETQYF
>many|TRBJ1-3|NA|TRBV2
TGTGCCAGCAGTCCCCTAGGGGCCGCCTCTGGAAACACCATATATTTT
CASSPLGAASGNTIYF
>few|TRBJ1-2|NA|TRBV11-2
TGTGCCAGCACCCCGCGAGGGAACTATGGCTACACCTTC
CASTPRGNYGYTF
>medium-sized|TRBJ2-1|NA|TRBV29-1
TGCAGCGTTGAAGAGCCAGGAAAAGTATTCGATGAGCAGTTCTTC
CSVEEPGKVFDEQFF
>NA|TRBJ2-5|TRBD2|TRBV7-2
TGTGCCAGCAGCTTAATGGGACTAGAGGAGACCCAGTACTTC
CASSLMGLEETQYF
>few|TRBJ1-2|NA|TRBV18
TGTGCCAGCTCACTAACGTCAGGGGAAGGCTACACCTTC
CASSLTSGEGYTF
>NA|TRBJ2-5|TRBD1|TRBV28
TGTGCCAGCAGTTTTTTAAGGGGGCGAGAGACCCAGTACTTC
CASSFLRGRETQYF
>NA|TRBJ1-5|NA|TRBV6-1
TGTGCCAGCAGCGGGACCCGTAGCAATCAGCCCCAGCATTTT
CASSGTRSNQPQHF
>medium-sized|TRBJ2-1|NA|TRBV20-1
TGCAGTGCTAGGTCTCAAGCGTGGAATGAGCAGTTCTTC
CSARSQAWNEQFF
>NA|TRBJ2-7|NA|TRBV5-6
TGTGCCAGCAGCTTGGTAAGCCACGAGCAGTACTTC
CASSLVSHEQYF
>few|TRBJ1-1|NA|TRBV29-1
TGCAGCGTTCGGACGGTGAGGGGAAGTGAAGCTTTCTTT
CSVRTVRGSEAFF
>few|TRBJ2-3|NA|TRBV2
TGTGCCAGCAGGGCGAGACTAGTAGACCCCACAGATACGCAGTATTTT
CASRARLVDPTDTQYF
>NA|TRBJ2-7|NA|TRBV7-2
TGTGCCAGCAGCTTAATCCACGAGCAGTACTTC
CASSLIHEQYF
>few|TRBJ1-2|TRBD1|TRBV10-3
TGTGCCATCAGTGAGTCAAAGGACAGGGGGCCTTATGGCTACACCTTC
CAISESKDRGPYGYTF
>NA|TRBJ1-2|NA|TRBV5-1
TGCGCCAGCAGCCTGGACGCATCTGGCTACACCTTC
CASSLDASGYTF
>NA|TRBJ1-1|NA|TRBV5-4
TGTGCCAGCAGCTCCGGGGCCCCTTCCAACACTGAAGCTTTCTTT
CASSSGAPSNTEAFF
>NA|TRBJ1-5|NA|TRBV7-9
TGTGCCAGCAGCTTAGGGGGGACGGGACAGCCCCAGCATTTT
CASSLGGTGQPQHF
>NA|TRBJ2-3|TRBD2|TRBV7-9
TGTGCCAGCAGCCCCCCCAGAAGCTGGGCTAGCGGTGCAGATACGCAGTATTTT
CASSPPRSWASGADTQYF
>few|TRBJ2-7|TRBD1|TRBV28
TGTGCCAGCAGTCCCACAGGGACAGGGGCCCCTAACGAGCAGTACTTC
CASSPTGTGAPNEQYF
>NA|TRBJ1-5|NA|TRBV19
TGTGCCAGTAGTATACGAGATAGCAATCAGCCCCAGCATTTT
CASSIRDSNQPQHF
>NA|TRBJ2-1|NA|TRBV4-3
TGCGCCAGCAGCCAACGGCAGGGCGATTACAATGAGCAGTTCTTC
CASSQRQGDYNEQFF
>NA|TRBJ1-1|NA|TRBV27
TGTGCCACTAAAATAGGGGTGGGCACTGAAGCTTTCTTT
CATKIGVGTEAFF
>few|TRBJ1-2|TRBD1|TRBV29-1
TGCAGCGTTGGGGGGGACAGGGGGAACTATGGCTACACCTTC
CSVGGDRGNYGYTF